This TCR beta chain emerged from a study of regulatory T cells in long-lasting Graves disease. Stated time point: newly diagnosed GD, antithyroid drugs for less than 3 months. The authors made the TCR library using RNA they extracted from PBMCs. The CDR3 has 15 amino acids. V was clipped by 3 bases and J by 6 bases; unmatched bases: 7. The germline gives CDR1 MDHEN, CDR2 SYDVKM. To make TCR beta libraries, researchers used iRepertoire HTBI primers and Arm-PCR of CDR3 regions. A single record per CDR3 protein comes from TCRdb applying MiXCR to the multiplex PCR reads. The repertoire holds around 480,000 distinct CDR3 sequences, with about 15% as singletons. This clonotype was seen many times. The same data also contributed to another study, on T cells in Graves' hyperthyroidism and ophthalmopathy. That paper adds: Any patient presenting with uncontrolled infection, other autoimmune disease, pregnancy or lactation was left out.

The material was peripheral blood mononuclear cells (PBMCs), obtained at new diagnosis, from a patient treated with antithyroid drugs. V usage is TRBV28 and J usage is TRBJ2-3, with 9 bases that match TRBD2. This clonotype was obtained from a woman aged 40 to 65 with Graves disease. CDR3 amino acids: CASSLAGGLLDTQYF. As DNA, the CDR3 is TGTGCCAGCAGTTTGGCGGGAGGGCTTTTGGATACGCAGTATTTT.